This T cell receptor beta chain was recorded in a study of T cells after yellow fever vaccination. About the study: Preparation used SMART-Seq v4 Ultra Low Input for the low-cell-number fractions.

The CDR3 runs 18 residues. Germline lookup yields CDR1 MDHEN and CDR2 SYDVKM. V was pared by 5 bases and J by 4 bases, with 27 bases between. In TCRdb, the 5' RACE reads were re-called with MiXCR into one record per CDR3 protein. This sample has hundreds of thousands of distinct CDR3 sequences, with roughly 13% found just once. This clonotype was recorded a few times. The genes are TRBV28 and TRBJ2-7; tentatively, D is TRBD2 (5 bases). The origin of this receptor is a man younger than 45 who received the YFV17D yellow fever vaccine. This sample comprised PBMCs, obtained on the day of the yellow fever booster vaccination. In DNA form, the CDR3 reads TGTGCCAGCAGTCCGATAGGCCCTAGCCTGAATAATCTTTACGAGCAGTACTTC. Translating it yields CASSPIGPSLNNLYEQYF.